The 27 T cell receptor beta chains listed next were all sequenced from one sample in a study of beta chain features in type 1 diabetes (dated by TCRdb to 2016 to 2019). No antigen is known for these receptors. Results the study describes overall, beyond this receptor: In all four CD4+ subsets, TCRB CDR3 length was moderately but significantly shorter in type 1 diabetes patients.

The library was produced with the immunoSEQ multiplex PCR assay. All of the isolated RNA was reverse transcribed with the High Capacity cDNA Reverse Transcription Kit, so expressed TCRB transcripts were sequenced. Not all clones reach the TCRdb copy of this immuneACCESS table, which keeps in-frame sequences only. Checked studies attribute under half of the gap to unresolved V genes and leave the rest unexplained. The sample profile shows around 160,000 clones; approximately 10% of them were found once. The ten biggest clones cover under 0.75% of the sample. The sequencing sample was made of central memory CD4+ T cells from blood. Receptor source: a woman aged 25-40 years with type 1 diabetes.

On this clone: This sample includes further DNA sequences coding for the same CDR3. The CDR3 coding sequence is TGTGCCAGCAGCTTATCTAGCGGGACCTACAATGAGCAGTTCTTC. Its translation is CASSLSSGTYNEQFF. The chain joins TRBV7-3 to TRBJ2-1, with 9 positions matching TRBD2. In germline, CDR1 is SGHTA, CDR2 FQGTGA. The CDR3 is made up of 15 amino acids. Losses at the gene ends were 2 bases for V and 2 bases for J; bases not matched to a gene: 1.

This clone has only a few counts. The V and J genes are TRBV5-1 and TRBJ2-1, with TRBD2 identical over 8 bases. The ends lost 4 bases at V and 9 bases at J; junction bases unmatched: 15. The CDR3 runs 16 residues. CDR1 and CDR2 from the germline V gene are SGHRS and YFSETQ. DNA of the CDR3: TGCGCCAGCAGCACTATGACTAGCGCGGGGCCGGTTGAGCAGTTCTTC. This translates into CASSTMTSAGPVEQFF.

This clone appeared a few times. The V and J genes are TRBV5-4 and TRBJ2-3; 7 nucleotides match TRBD2. The germline CDR1 and CDR2 sequences are SGHNT and YYREEE (reference sequence). V gave up 3 bases and J gave up 3 bases; unmatched junction bases: 10. The CDR3 consists of 16 residues. This chain's CDR3 is CASSYIAGAGTDTQYF. CDR3 sequence (DNA): TGTGCCAGCAGCTACATAGCGGGTGCGGGTACAGATACGCAGTATTTT.

This clone was counted a few times. The V gene is TRBV10-2, the J gene TRBJ2-1; 7 nucleotides align to TRBD2. V lost 8 bases and J lost 2; bases outside the gene matches: 6. The CDR3 covers 14 residues. In germline, CDR1 is WSHSY, CDR2 SAAADI. The CDR3 is CASAAGAAYNEQFF. The CDR3 DNA sequence: TGCGCCAGCGCGGCGGGAGCGGCCTACAATGAGCAGTTCTTC.

The chain recombines TRBV30 with TRBJ2-2, with 9 bases identical to TRBD2. The CDR3 loop spans 15 amino acids. Germline V gene sequence: CDR1 GTSNPN, CDR2 SVGIG (reference sequence). Trimming removed 2 bases from V and 4 bases from J; junction bases left unmatched: 5. Written as DNA, the CDR3 is TGTGCCTGGAGTATAAGCGGGAGGCCCACCGGGGAGCTGTTTTTT. It codes for CAWSISGRPTGELFF.

On this clone: The same CDR3 arises from other DNA sequences in this sample as well. V usage is TRBV5-6 and J usage is TRBJ1-1, with D tentatively TRBD1 (5 bases). Germline-derived CDR1 and CDR2 are SGHDT and YYEEEE. The ends were cut back, 4 bases at V and 8 bases at J, with 9 bases in the middle. The CDR3 consists of 11 residues. The CDR3 reads CASSLDREAFF. As DNA, the CDR3 is TGTGCCAGCAGCCTTGACAGAGAAGCTTTCTTT.

This chain joins TRBV19 and TRBJ2-2, with D perhaps matching TRBD2 (6 bases). CDR3 length: 13 residues. Germline CDR1 LNHDA, CDR2 SQIVND (reference sequence). Trimming left V 6 bases short and J 4 bases short, with 9 bases between. DNA for the CDR3: TGTGCCAGTAGGACTAGGCCCACCGGGGAGCTGTTTTTT. It translates to CASRTRPTGELFF.

This clone was observed a handful of times. The rearrangement uses TRBV9 and TRBJ2-1; D is possibly TRBD1 (6 bases). CDR3 length: 19 amino acids. Trimming cost V 0 bases and J 0 bases, with 19 bases left between them. In germline, CDR1 is SGDLS, CDR2 YYNGEE. The CDR3 sequence is CASSVGPGQMAGSYNEQFF. In DNA form, the CDR3 reads TGTGCCAGCAGCGTAGGCCCGGGACAAATGGCCGGCTCCTACAATGAGCAGTTCTTC. The complete variable domain, with remaining parts taken from reference TRBV9 and TRBJ2-1, reads DSGVTQTPKHLITATGQRVTLRCSPRSGDLSVYWYQQSLDQGLQFLIQYYNGEERAKGNILERFSAQQFPDLHSELNLSSLELGDSALYFCASSVGPGQMAGSYNEQFFGPGTRLTVL.

This clone appeared a few times. This sequence joins TRBV11-2 and TRBJ2-2, with 8 positions matching TRBD1. The V and J ends lost 2 bases and 0 bases, in that order; junction bases with no gene match: 2. Germline V CDR1 and CDR2: SGHAT, FQNNGV. This CDR3 comprises 16 residues. This CDR3 is CASSLQTGANTGELFF. The CDR3 bases are TGTGCCAGCAGCTTACAGACAGGGGCGAACACCGGGGAGCTGTTTTTT.

The chain is built from TRBV19 and TRBJ2-3; D unclear. The CDR3 totals 14 residues. Between the trimmed V and J ends, which lost 4 bases and 0 bases, there was a span of 8 bases. Per germline, CDR1 LNHDA and CDR2 SQIVND (reference sequence). CDR3 in amino acids: CASSKVTSTDTQYF. CDR3 in DNA: TGTGCCAGTAGTAAGGTGACTAGCACAGATACGCAGTATTTT.

The chain carries TRBV18 and TRBJ1-5, with D perhaps TRBD1 (5 bases). With 6 bases removed from V and 5 bases from J, the gap between germline ends came to 14 bases. Germline-derived CDR1 and CDR2 are KGHSH and LQKENI. This CDR3 is built from 14 residues. The CDR3 nucleotides read TGTGCCAGCTCTACCGGTTGGGGGGATCAGCCCCAGCATTTT. Protein: CASSTGWGDQPQHF. Using reference TRBV18 and TRBJ1-5 for the parts outside the CDR3, the full variable domain is NAGVMQNPRHLVRRRGQEARLRCSPMKGHSHVYWYRQLPEEGLKFMVYLQKENIIDESGMPKERFSAEFPKEGPSILRIQQVVRGDSAAYFCASSTGWGDQPQHFGDGTRLSIL.

The genes are TRBV9 and TRBJ2-5; D gene unclear. CDR1 is SGDLS and CDR2 is YYNGEE in the germline V gene. V lost 0 bases to trimming and J lost 0 bases, with 9 bases between them. The CDR3 consists of 15 residues. In nucleotides, the CDR3 is TGTGCCAGCAGCGTAGGGGCTATAGACCAAGAGACCCAGTACTTC. It codes for CASSVGAIDQETQYF.

The chain links TRBV5-1 to TRBJ1-2, with 10 bases matching TRBD1. The V gene's germline CDR1 is SGHRS and CDR2 YFSETQ. With V trimmed by 4 bases and J by 3 bases, 6 bases remained unmatched. There are 15 residues in the CDR3. In DNA form, the CDR3 reads TGCGCCAGCAGCATCGGGACAGGGGACGACTATGGCTACACCTTC. This gives the protein CASSIGTGDDYGYTF. The whole variable domain, remainder taken from reference TRBV5-1 and TRBJ1-2, is KAGVTQTPRYLIKTRGQQVTLSCSPISGHRSVSWYQQTPGQGLQFLFEYFSETQRNKGNFPGRFSGRQFSNSRSEMNVSTLELGDSALYLCASSIGTGDDYGYTFGSGTRLTVV.

This chain links TRBV5-4 with TRBJ1-3; TRBD1 might be the D (6 bases). This CDR3 spans 15 amino acids. CDR1 is SGHNT and CDR2 is YYREEE in the germline V gene (reference sequence). V was pared by 1 base and J by 7 bases, with 15 bases between. The CDR3 DNA reads as TGTGCCAGCAGCTTGTATCTGGCAGGGGTGAACACCATATATTTT. As protein: CASSLYLAGVNTIYF.

To note about this clone: The same CDR3 arises from other DNA sequences in this sample as well. The chain couples TRBV7-9 to TRBJ2-7; D possibly corresponds to TRBD2 (6 bases). With 3 bases removed from V and 0 bases from J, the gap between germline ends came to 9 bases. Germline-derived CDR1 and CDR2 are SEHNR and FQNEAQ (reference sequence). The CDR3 contains 14 residues. The CDR3 reads CASSFTTSSYEQYF. The CDR3 region has the DNA TGTGCCAGCAGCTTCACGACTAGCTCCTACGAGCAGTACTTC. Full variable domain (outside the CDR3, taken from reference TRBV7-9 and TRBJ2-7): DTGVSQNPRHKITKRGQNVTFRCDPISEHNRLYWYRQTLGQGPEFLTYFQNEAQLEKSRLLSDRFSAERPKGSFSTLEIQRTEQGDSAMYLCASSFTTSSYEQYFGPGTRLTVT.

The chain employs TRBV6-5 and TRBJ1-4, with 7 bases identical to TRBD1. The CDR3 consists of 13 residues. CDR1 MNHEY and CDR2 SVGAGI come from the germline V gene. V lost 6 bases to trimming and J lost 8 bases; unmatched junction nucleotides: 6. CDR3 region: CASSPQGGEKLFF. The CDR3 coding sequence is TGTGCCAGCAGCCCCCAGGGGGGCGAAAAACTGTTTTTT.

This sequence joins TRBV19 and TRBJ1-1; 10 nucleotides line up with TRBD1. Germline assignment: CDR1 LNHDA and CDR2 SQIVND (reference sequence). V dropped 7 bases and J dropped 13; count of bases not matched to a gene: 6. This CDR3 contains 11 residues. The DNA for the CDR3 is TGTGCCAGTAACCTGGACAGGGGGGTTTTCTTT. Translating gives CASNLDRGVFF.

The genes are TRBV25-1 and TRBJ2-5; tentatively, D is TRBD1 (5 bases). This CDR3 region has 17 residues. Trimming removed 0 bases from V and 5 bases from J, with 19 bases in between. Germline V CDR1 and CDR2: MGHDK, SYGVNS. The CDR3 bases are TGTGCCAGCAGTGAATATCAGAGAGGTGCAGGGTGGGAGACCCAGTACTTC. Encoded protein: CASSEYQRGAGWETQYF.

The gene calls are TRBV7-6 and TRBJ2-1; D gene unclear. The CDR3 is 13 amino acids. Per germline, CDR1 SGHVS and CDR2 FNYEAQ. V lost 5 bases and J lost 8, with 13 bases in between. CDR3 coding DNA: TGTGCCAGCAGCAAAACTCTAGTCTATGAGCAGTTCTTC. Protein product: CASSKTLVYEQFF.

This sequence joins TRBV5-4 and TRBJ1-4; 7 bases align to TRBD1. This CDR3 comprises 17 residues. V lost 4 bases and J lost 2; bases outside the gene matches: 11. Per the germline V gene, CDR1 is SGHNT and CDR2 is YYREEE (reference sequence). For the CDR3, the DNA is TGTGCCAGCAGCCCGCAGGGGGGTGGAAGGACTAATGAAAAACTGTTTTTT. It codes for CASSPQGGGRTNEKLFF.

This clone was recorded a few times. The CDR3 bases are TGTGCCAGCAGTTACTCTAGCTTCCCCGGGGAGCTGTTTTTT. Encoded protein: CASSYSSFPGELFF. The V call is TRBV6-5, the J call TRBJ2-2, with D unclear. The CDR3 runs 14 residues. Germline CDR1 and CDR2: MNHEY and SVGAGI. The V and J ends lost 0 bases and 6 bases respectively, with 8 bases between them.

The chain carries TRBV7-9 and TRBJ1-1; D remains unclear. Trimming removed 5 bases from V and 7 bases from J, with 8 bases in between. The V gene's germline CDR1 is SEHNR and CDR2 FQNEAQ (reference sequence). This CDR3 spans 11 amino acids. The CDR3 is CASSPHHEAFF. As DNA, the CDR3 is TGTGCCAGCAGCCCACATCATGAAGCTTTCTTT.

This clone was detected a few times. The J gene is TRBJ2-4, the V gene TRBV5-4, with D unclear. Looked up from germline, CDR1 is SGHNT and CDR2 is YYREEE (reference sequence). The CDR3 extends over 17 amino acids. V was trimmed by 0 bases and J by 1 base, leaving 14 bases between them. The chain's CDR3 is CASSLGQLGDAKNIQYF. The CDR3 nucleotides are TGTGCCAGCAGCTTGGGGCAGCTGGGCGACGCCAAAAACATTCAGTACTTC.

This clone has more than one count but fewer than ten. This sequence joins TRBV9 and TRBJ2-2; possible D gene TRBD1, 5 bases. The ends were cut back, 0 bases at V and 6 bases at J, with 18 bases in the middle. Germline V gene sequence: CDR1 SGDLS, CDR2 YYNGEE. The CDR3 spans 17 residues. CDR3 bases: TGTGCCAGCAGCGTAGGAGGAACAGGCGCGGTAGCCGGGGAGCTGTTTTTT. Translating it yields CASSVGGTGAVAGELFF.

The chain couples TRBV5-1 to TRBJ2-7, with TRBD1 identical over 8 bases. The CDR3 has 16 amino acids. Germline assignment: CDR1 SGHRS and CDR2 YFSETQ. Trimming at V came to 1 base and at J to 7 bases, leaving 13 bases not matched to a gene. CDR3 amino acids: CASSLRGDGQGGEQYF. CDR3 nucleotide sequence: TGCGCCAGCAGCTTGAGGGGGGATGGACAGGGAGGAGAGCAGTACTTC.

This clone has only a few counts. This chain uses TRBV11-3 with TRBJ1-2; 8 nucleotides align to TRBD1. J was trimmed by 8 bases and V by 5 bases; bases with no gene match: 10. Germline values: CDR1 SGHNT, CDR2 YENEEA. This CDR3 comprises 14 residues. The CDR3 bases are TGTGCCAGCAGCAATCGGGGACAGGCTAACGGCTACACCTTC. It translates to CASSNRGQANGYTF.

V is TRBV7-2 and J is TRBJ1-5, with D possibly matching TRBD1 (6 bases). Germline V CDR1 and CDR2: SGHTA, FQGNSA. Trimming stripped 3 bases from V and 0 bases from J, with 9 bases between. The CDR3 length is 15 residues. CDR3 protein: CASSLGHFSNQPQHF. The CDR3 DNA is TGTGCCAGCAGCTTGGGACACTTTAGCAATCAGCCCCAGCATTTT.